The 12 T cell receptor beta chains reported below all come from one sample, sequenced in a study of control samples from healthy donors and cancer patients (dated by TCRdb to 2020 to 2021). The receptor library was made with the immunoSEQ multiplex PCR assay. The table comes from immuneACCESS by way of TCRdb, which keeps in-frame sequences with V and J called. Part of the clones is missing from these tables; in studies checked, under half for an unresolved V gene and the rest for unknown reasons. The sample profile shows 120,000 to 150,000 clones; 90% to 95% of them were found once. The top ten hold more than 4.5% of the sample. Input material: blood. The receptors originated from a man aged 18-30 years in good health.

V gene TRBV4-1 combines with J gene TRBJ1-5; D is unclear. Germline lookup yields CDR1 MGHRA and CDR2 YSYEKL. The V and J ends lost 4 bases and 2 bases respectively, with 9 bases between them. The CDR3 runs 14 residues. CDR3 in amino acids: CASSLTWGNQPQHF. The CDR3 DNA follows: TGCGCCAGCAGCCTAACGTGGGGCAATCAGCCCCAGCATTTT.

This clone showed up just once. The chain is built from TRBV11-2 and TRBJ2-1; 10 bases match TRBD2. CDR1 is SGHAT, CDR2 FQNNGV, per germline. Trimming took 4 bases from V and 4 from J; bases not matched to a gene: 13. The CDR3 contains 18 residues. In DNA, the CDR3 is TGTGCCAGCAGCTCAATGATACGTAGCGGGAGGCCTTACAATGAGCAGTTCTTC. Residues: CASSSMIRSGRPYNEQFF.

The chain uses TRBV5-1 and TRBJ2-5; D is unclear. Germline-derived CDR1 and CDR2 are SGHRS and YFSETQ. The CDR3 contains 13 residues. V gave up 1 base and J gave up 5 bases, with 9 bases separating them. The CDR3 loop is CASSLWGRETQYF. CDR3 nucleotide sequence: TGCGCCAGCAGCTTGTGGGGAAGGGAGACCCAGTACTTC.

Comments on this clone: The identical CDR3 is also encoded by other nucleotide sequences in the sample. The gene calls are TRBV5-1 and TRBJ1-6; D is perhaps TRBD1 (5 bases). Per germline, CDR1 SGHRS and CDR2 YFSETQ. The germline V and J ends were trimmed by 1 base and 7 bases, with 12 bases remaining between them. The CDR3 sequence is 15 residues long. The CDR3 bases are TGCGCCAGCAGCTTGTCGGCAGGGAGCAATTCACCCCTCCACTTT. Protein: CASSLSAGSNSPLHF.

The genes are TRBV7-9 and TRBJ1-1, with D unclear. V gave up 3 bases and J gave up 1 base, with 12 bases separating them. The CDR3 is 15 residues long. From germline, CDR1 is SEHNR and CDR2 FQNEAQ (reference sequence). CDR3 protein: CASSFPRPANTEAFF. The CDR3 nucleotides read TGTGCCAGCAGCTTCCCAAGACCGGCGAACACTGAAGCTTTCTTT.

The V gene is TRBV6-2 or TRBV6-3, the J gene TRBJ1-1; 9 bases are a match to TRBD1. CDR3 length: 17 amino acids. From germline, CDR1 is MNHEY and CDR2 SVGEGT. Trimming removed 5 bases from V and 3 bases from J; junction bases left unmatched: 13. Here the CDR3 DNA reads TGTGCCAGCAGTAGCCTCGGGACAGGGCGCGGGGACACTGAAGCTTTCTTT. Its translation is CASSSLGTGRGDTEAFF.

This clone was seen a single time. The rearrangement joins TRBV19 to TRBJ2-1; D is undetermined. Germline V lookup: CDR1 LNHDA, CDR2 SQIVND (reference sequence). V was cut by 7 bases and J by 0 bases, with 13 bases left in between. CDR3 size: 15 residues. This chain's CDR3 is CASKTADHSYNEQFF. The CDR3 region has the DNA TGTGCCAGTAAAACAGCCGACCACTCCTACAATGAGCAGTTCTTC.

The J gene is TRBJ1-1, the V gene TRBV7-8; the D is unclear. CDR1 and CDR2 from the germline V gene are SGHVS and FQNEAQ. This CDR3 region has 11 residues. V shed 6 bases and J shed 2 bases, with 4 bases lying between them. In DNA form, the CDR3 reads TGTGCCAGCAGTTCTAACACTGAAGCTTTCTTT. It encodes CASSSNTEAFF. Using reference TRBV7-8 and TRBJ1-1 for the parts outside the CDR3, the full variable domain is GAGVSQSPRYKVAKRGQDVALRCDPISGHVSLFWYQQALGQGPEFLTYFQNEAQLDKSGLPSDRFFAERPEGSVSTLKIQRTQQEDSAVYLCASSSNTEAFFGQGTRLTVV.

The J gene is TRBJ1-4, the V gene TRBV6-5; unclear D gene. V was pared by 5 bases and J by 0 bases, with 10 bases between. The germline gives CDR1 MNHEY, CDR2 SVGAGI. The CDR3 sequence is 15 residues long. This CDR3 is CASSRSGPTNEKLFF. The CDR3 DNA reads TGTGCCAGCAGTAGATCAGGACCAACTAATGAAAAACTGTTTTTT.

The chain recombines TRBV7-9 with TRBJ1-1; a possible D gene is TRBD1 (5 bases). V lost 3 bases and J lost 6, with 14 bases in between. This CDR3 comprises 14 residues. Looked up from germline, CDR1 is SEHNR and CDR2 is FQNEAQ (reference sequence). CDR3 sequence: CASSFVRGDPEAFF. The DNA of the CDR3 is TGTGCCAGCAGCTTCGTCCGGGGGGACCCTGAAGCTTTCTTT.

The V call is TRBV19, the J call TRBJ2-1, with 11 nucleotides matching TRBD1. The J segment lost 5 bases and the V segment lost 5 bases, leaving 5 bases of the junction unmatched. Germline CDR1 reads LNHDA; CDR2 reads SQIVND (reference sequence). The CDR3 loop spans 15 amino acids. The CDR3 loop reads CASSPGTGGNNEQFF. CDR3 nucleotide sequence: TGTGCCAGTAGTCCCGGGACAGGGGGAAACAATGAGCAGTTCTTC. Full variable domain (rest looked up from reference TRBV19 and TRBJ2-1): DGGITQSPKYLFRKEGQNVTLSCEQNLNHDAMYWYRQDPGQGLRLIYYSQIVNDFQKGDIAEGYSVSREKKESFPLTVTSAQKNPTAFYLCASSPGTGGNNEQFFGPGTRLTVL.

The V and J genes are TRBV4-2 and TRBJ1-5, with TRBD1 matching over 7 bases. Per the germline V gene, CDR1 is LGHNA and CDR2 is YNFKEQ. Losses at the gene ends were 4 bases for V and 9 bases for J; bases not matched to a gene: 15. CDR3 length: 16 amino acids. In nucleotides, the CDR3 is TGTGCCAGCAGCCCAAAGGGGGCCGACCCTCAAGGGCCCCAGCATTTT. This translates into CASSPKGADPQGPQHF.